This T cell receptor (beta chain) was sequenced during a study of regulatory T cells in long-lasting Graves disease. Overall study context: Freshly diagnosed Graves' patients had used antithyroid drugs for under 3 months.

Time point in this sample: newly diagnosed GD, antithyroid drugs for less than 3 months. PBMC-derived RNA was used for the TCR library. Findings and caveats of the study: Whereas new patients shared roughly 910 public clonotypes, persistent patients shared more, at 2,500 to 3,500.

Losses at the gene ends were 4 bases for V and 8 bases for J; bases not matched to a gene: 8. The CDR3 has 16 residues. Germline V gives CDR1 SNHLY, CDR2 FYNNEI. Of note for this clonotype: Its antigen is unidentified.

Arm-PCR of CDR3 regions and iRepertoire HTBI primers were used to build TCR beta libraries. From the multiplex PCR reads, TCRdb called clonotypes with MiXCR, one entry per CDR3 protein. The sample has 400,000 to 500,000 distinct CDR3 sequences; about 16% are singletons. These same data were also listed under a study on T cells in Graves' hyperthyroidism and ophthalmopathy. Turning to that study: Hyperthyroidism of Graves' type that showed no ophthalmopathy progression within 18 months was stable.

The genes are TRBV2 and TRBJ2-1; 13 positions agree with TRBD2. Specimen: peripheral blood mononuclear cells (PBMCs), collected at new diagnosis, from a patient treated with antithyroid drugs. The receptor was derived from a woman aged 18 to 35 with Graves disease. CDR3: CASSGKLAGGPDEQFF. CDR3 sequence (DNA): TGTGCCAGCAGTGGGAAACTAGCGGGAGGGCCCGATGAGCAGTTCTTC.